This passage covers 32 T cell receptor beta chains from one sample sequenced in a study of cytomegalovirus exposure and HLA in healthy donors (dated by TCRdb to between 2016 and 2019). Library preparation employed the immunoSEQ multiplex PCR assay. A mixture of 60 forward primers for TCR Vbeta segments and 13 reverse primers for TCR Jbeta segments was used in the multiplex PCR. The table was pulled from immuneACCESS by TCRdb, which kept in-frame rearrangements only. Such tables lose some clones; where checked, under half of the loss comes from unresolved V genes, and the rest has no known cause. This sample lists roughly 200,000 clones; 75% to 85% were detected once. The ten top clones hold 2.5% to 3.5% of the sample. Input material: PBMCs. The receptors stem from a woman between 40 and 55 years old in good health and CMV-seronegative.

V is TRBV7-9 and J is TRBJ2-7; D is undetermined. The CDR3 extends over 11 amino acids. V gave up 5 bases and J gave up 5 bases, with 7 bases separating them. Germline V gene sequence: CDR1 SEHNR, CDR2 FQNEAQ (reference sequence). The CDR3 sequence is CASSIGDEQYF. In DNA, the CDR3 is TGTGCCAGCAGCATAGGAGACGAGCAGTACTTC. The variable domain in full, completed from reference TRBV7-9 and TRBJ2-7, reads DTGVSQNPRHKITKRGQNVTFRCDPISEHNRLYWYRQTLGQGPEFLTYFQNEAQLEKSRLLSDRFSAERPKGSFSTLEIQRTEQGDSAMYLCASSIGDEQYFGPGTRLTVT.

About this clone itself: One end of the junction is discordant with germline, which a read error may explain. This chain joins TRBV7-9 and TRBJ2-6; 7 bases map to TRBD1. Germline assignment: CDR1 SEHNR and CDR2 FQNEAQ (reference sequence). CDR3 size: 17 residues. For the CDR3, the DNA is TGTTCCAGCAGCCAGTGGACAGGAGGTGTAGGGGCCAACGTCCTGACTTTC. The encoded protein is CSSSQWTGGVGANVLTF.

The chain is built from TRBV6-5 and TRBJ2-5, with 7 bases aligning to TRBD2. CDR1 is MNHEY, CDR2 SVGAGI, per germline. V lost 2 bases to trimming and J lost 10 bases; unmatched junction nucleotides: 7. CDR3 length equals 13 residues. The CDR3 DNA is TGTGCCAGCAGTTACCGGCGGGAGTGCGACCAGTACTTC. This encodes CASSYRRECDQYF.

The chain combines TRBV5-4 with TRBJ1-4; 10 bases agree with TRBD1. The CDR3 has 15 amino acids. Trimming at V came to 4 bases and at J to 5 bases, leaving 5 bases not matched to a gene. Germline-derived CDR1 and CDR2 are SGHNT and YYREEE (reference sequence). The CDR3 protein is CASSARQGANEKLFF. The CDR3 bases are TGTGCCAGCAGCGCACGACAGGGGGCGAATGAAAAACTGTTTTTT.

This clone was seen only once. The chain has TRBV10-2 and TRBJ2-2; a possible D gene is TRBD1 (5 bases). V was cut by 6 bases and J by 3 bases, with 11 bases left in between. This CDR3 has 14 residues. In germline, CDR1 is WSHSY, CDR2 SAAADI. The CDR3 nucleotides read TGCGCCAGCAGCAAGGGGTCGCACACCGGGGAGCTGTTTTTT. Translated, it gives CASSKGSHTGELFF.

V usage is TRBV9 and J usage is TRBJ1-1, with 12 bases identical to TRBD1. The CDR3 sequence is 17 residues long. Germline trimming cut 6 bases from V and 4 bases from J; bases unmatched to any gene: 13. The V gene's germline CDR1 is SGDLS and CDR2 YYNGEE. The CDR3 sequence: CASISPGQGARGTEAFF. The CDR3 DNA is TGTGCCAGCATCTCCCCGGGACAGGGGGCGCGGGGCACTGAAGCTTTCTTT.

The CDR3 DNA is TGTGCCAGCAGTGCAAGAATCTTACAGTTGACGGTCTCCAATGAGCAGTTCTTC. Residues: CASSARILQLTVSNEQFF. The V gene is TRBV25-1, the J gene TRBJ2-1; D gene uncertain. CDR1 is MGHDK, CDR2 SYGVNS, per germline. The CDR3 spans 18 residues. Deletions cut 4 bases from V and 6 bases from J, with 25 bases between.

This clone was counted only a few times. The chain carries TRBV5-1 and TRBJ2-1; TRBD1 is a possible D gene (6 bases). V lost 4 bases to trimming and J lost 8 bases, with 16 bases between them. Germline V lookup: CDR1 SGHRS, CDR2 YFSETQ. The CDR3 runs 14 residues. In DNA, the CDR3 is TGCGCCAGCAGCCCCGGGGACAATGGGGATGAGCAGTTCTTC. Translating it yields CASSPGDNGDEQFF.

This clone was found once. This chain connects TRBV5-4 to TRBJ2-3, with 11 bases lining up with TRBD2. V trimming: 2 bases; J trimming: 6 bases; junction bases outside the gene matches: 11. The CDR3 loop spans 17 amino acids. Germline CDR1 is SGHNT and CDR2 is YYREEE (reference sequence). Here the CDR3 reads CASSLPGLAERRDTQYF. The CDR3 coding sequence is TGTGCCAGCAGCTTACCGGGACTAGCGGAGAGGAGGGATACGCAGTATTTT.

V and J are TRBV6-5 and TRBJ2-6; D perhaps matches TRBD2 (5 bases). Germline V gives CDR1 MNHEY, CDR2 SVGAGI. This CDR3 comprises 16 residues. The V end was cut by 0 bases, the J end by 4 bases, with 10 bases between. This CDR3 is CASSYSSGSGANVLTF. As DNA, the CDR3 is TGTGCCAGCAGTTACTCCTCGGGGTCCGGGGCCAACGTCCTGACTTTC.

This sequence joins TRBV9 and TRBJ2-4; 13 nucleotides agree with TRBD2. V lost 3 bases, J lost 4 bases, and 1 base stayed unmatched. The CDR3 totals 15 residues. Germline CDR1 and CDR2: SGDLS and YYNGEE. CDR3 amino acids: CASSAGLAGKNIQYF. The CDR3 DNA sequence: TGTGCCAGCAGCGCGGGACTAGCGGGAAAAAACATTCAGTACTTC.

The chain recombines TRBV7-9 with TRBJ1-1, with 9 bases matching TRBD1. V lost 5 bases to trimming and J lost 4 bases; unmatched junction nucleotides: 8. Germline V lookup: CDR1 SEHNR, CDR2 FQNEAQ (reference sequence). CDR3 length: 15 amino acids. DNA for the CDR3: TGTGCCAGCAGCATACTGACAGGGGGACCCACTGAAGCTTTCTTT. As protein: CASSILTGGPTEAFF.

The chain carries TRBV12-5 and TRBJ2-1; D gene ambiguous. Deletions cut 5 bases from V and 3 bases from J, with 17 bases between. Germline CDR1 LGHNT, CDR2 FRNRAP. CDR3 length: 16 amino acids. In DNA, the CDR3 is TGTGCTAGTGGTGCACGTCTTAGTCTAGACTACAATGAGCAGTTCTTC. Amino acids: CASGARLSLDYNEQFF.

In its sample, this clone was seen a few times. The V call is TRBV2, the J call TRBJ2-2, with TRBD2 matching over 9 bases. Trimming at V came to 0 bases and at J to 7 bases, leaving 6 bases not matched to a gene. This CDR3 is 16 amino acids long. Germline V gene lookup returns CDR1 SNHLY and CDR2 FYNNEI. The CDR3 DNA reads TGTGCCAGCAGTGAAGCTCTAGCGGGATTGGGCGGGGAGCTGTTTTTT. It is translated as CASSEALAGLGGELFF.

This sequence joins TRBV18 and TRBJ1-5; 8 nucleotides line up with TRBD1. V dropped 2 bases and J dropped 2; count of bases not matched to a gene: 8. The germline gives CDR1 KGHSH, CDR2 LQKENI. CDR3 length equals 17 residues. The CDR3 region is CASSPIPGTGGNQPQHF. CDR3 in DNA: TGTGCCAGCTCACCAATCCCCGGGACAGGAGGCAATCAGCCCCAGCATTTT.

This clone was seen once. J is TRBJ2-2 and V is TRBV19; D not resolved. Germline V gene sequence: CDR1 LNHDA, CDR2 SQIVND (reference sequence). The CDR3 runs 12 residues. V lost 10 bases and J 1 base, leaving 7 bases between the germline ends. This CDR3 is CATRENTGELFF. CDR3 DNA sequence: TGTGCCACCCGAGAGAACACCGGGGAGCTGTTTTTT.

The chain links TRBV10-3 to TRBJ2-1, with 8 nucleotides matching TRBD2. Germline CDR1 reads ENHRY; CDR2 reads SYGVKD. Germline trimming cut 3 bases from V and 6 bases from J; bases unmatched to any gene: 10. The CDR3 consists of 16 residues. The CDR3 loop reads CAISETGLGARNEQFF. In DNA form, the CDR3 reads TGTGCCATCAGTGAAACGGGACTAGGGGCCCGCAATGAGCAGTTCTTC.

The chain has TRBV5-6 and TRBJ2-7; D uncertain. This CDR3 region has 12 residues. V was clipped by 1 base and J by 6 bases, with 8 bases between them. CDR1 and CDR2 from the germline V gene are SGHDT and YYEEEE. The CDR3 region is CASSLQFFEQYF. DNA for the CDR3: TGTGCCAGCAGCTTGCAGTTCTTCGAGCAGTACTTC.

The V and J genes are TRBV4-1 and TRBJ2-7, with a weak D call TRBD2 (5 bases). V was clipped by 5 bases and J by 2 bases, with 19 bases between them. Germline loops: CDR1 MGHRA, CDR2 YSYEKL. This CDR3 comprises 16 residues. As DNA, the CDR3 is TGCGCCAGCAGCAACAGCCCAGGACTCTCCCCCTACGAGCAGTACTTC. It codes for CASSNSPGLSPYEQYF.

The CDR3 here is CASSYTGDEAFF. The DNA for the CDR3 is TGCGCCAGCAGCTATACAGGGGATGAAGCTTTCTTT. The V call is TRBV5-1, the J call TRBJ1-1; 7 nucleotides align to TRBD1. V lost 3 bases to trimming and J lost 7 bases; unmatched junction nucleotides: 3. CDR1 and CDR2 (germline): SGHRS, YFSETQ. The CDR3 has 12 amino acids.

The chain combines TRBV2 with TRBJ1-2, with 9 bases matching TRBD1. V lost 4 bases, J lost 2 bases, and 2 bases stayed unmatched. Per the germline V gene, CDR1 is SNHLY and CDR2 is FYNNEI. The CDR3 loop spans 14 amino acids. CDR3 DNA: TGTGCCAGCAGTGCAGACAGGGGGAACTATGGCTACACCTTC. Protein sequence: CASSADRGNYGYTF.

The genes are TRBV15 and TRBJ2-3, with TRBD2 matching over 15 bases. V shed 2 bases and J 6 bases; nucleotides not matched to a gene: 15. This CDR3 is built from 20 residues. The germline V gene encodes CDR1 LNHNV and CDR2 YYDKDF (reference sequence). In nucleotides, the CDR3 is TGTGCCACCAGCAGACGATTCGGACTAGCGGGAGGGGGGGAGCAGGATACGCAGTATTTT. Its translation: CATSRRFGLAGGGEQDTQYF.

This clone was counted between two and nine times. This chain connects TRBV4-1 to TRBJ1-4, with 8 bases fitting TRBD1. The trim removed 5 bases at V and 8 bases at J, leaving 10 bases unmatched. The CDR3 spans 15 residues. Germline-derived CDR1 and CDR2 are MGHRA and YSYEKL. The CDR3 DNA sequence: TGCGCCAGCAGCATACGGACAGGGTGGGACGAAAAACTGTTTTTT. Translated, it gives CASSIRTGWDEKLFF.

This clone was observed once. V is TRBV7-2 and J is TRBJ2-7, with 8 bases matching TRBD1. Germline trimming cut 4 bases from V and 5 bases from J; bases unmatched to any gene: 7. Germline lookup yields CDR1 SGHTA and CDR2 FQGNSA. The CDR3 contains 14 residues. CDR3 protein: CASSSYRGSNEQYF. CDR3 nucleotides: TGTGCCAGCAGCTCTTACAGGGGGTCGAACGAGCAGTACTTC.

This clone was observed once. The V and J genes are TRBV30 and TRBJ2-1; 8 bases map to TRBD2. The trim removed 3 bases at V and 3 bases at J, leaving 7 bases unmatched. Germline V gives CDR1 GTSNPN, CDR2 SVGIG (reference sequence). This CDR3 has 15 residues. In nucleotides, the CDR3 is TGTGCCTGGAGAGCTCTGAGCGGGGGCTACAATGAGCAGTTCTTC. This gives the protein CAWRALSGGYNEQFF.

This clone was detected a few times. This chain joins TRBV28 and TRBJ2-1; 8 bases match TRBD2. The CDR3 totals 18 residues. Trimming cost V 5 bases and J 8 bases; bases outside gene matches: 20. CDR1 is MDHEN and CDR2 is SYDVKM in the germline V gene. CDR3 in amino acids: CASSLTFREEREYDEQFF. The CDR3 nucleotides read TGTGCCAGCAGTCTAACCTTTCGGGAGGAGCGGGAGTATGATGAGCAGTTCTTC. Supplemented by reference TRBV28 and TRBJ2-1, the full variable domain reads DVKVTQSSRYLVKRTGEKVFLECVQDMDHENMFWYRQDPGLGLRLIYFSYDVKMKEKGDIPEGYSVSREKKERFSLILESASTNQTSMYLCASSLTFREEREYDEQFFGPGTRLTVL.

The CDR3 here is CASSESGTGNQPQHF. The CDR3 DNA reads as TGTGCCAGCAGCGAATCCGGGACAGGCAATCAGCCCCAGCATTTT. V gene TRBV9 combines with J gene TRBJ1-5, with 7 bases fitting TRBD1. The CDR3 loop spans 15 amino acids. Unmatched junction bases numbered 5, after V lost 3 bases and J lost 2 bases. CDR1 is SGDLS and CDR2 is YYNGEE in the germline V gene.

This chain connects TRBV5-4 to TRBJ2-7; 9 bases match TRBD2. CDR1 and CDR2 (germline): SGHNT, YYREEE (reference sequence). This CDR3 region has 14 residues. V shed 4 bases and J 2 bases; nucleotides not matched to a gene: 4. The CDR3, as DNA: TGTGCCAGCAGCCTGGGGACTAGCCCCTACGAGCAGTACTTC. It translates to CASSLGTSPYEQYF.

The CDR3 loop is CASSFWANQETQYF. CDR3 bases: TGTGCCAGCAGCTTTTGGGCTAATCAAGAGACCCAGTACTTC. The chain employs TRBV5-6 and TRBJ2-5; D is undetermined. CDR1 and CDR2 (germline): SGHDT, YYEEEE. The V gene lost 2 bases and the J gene lost 2 bases, with 10 bases spanning the gap. This CDR3 region has 14 residues.

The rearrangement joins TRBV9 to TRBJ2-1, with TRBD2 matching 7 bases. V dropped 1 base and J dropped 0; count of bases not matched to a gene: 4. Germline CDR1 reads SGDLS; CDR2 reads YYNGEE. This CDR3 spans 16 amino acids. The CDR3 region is CASSVPAGSSYNEQFF. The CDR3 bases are TGTGCCAGCAGCGTACCAGCGGGGAGCTCCTACAATGAGCAGTTCTTC.

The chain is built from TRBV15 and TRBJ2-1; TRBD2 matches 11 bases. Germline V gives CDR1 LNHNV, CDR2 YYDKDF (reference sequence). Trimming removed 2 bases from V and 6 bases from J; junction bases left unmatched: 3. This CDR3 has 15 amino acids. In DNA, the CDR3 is TGTGCCACCAGCAGACTAGCGGGAGGTGGCAATGAGCAGTTCTTC. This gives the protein CATSRLAGGGNEQFF.

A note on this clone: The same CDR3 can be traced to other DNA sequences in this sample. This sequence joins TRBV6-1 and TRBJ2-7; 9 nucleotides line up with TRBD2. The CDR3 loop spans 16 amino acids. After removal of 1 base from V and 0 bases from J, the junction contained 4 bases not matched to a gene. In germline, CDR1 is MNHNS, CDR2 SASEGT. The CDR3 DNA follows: TGTGCCAGCAGTGAAGGACTAGCGGCTAGCTCCTACGAGCAGTACTTC. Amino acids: CASSEGLAASSYEQYF.